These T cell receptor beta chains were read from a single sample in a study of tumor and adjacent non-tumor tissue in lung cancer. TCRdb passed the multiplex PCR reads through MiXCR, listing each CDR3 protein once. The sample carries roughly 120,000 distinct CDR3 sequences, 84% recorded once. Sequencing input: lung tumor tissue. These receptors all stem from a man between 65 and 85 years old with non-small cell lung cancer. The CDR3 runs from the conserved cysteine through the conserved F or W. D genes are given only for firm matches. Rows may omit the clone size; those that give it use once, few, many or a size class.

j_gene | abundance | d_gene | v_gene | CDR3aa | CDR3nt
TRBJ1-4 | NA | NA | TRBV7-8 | CARSLDLFRVNEKLFF | TGTGCCCGCAGCTTAGATCTGTTTCGGGTAAATGAAAAACTGTTTTTT
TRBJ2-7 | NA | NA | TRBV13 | CASSSTTQDEQYF | TGTGCCAGCAGCTCAACAACGCAGGACGAGCAGTACTTC
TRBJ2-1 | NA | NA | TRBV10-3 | CAISQNGSSYDEQFF | TGTGCCATCAGCCAAAATGGGAGCTCCTACGATGAGCAGTTCTTC
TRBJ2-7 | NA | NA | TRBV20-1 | CSAGGPNNEQYF | TGCAGTGCTGGAGGGCCGAACAACGAGCAGTATTTC
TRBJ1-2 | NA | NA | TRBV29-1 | CSVLRAGAYGYTF | TGCAGCGTTCTCCGGGCGGGGGCCTATGGCTACACCTTC
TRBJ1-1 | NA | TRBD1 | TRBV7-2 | CASSGGVGTEAFF | TGTGCCAGCTCAGGGGGCGTAGGCACTGAAGCTTTCTTT
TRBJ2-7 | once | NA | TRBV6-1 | CVSSWAGPTYGQYF | TGTGTCAGCAGTTGGGCAGGACCAACCTACGGGCAGTACTTC
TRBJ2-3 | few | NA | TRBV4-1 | CASIQQWGQESQYF | TGCGCCAGCATCCAACAGTGGGGGCAAGAGAGCCAGTATTTT
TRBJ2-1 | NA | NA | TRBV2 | CASSDLTKLYEHFF | TGTGCCAGCAGTGATTTGACTAAGCTTTATGAACACTTCTTC
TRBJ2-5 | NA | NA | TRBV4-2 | CASNRLTGGGLEETQYF | TGTGCCAGCAACCGCCTAACAGGGGGGGGGTTGGAAGAGACCCAATACTTC
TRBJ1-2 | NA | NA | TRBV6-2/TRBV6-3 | CAGSLGYGYTF | TGTGCCGGCAGCTTGGGTTATGGCTACACCTTC
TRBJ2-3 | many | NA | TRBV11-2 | CASRGRRESDTQYF | TGTGCCAGCAGGGGTAGACGTGAGTCGGATACGCAGTATTTT
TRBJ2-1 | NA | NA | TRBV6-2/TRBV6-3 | CASSPGPCNINGQFF | TGTGCCAGCAGTCCGGGACCATGCAATATCAATGGGCAGTTCTTC
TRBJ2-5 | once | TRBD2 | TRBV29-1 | CSVGGLAVGETEYF | TGCAGCGTTGGTGGACTAGCGGTGGGAGAGACTGAGTACTTC
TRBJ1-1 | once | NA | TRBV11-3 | CASSFLDRALNTEAFF | TGTGCCAGCAGCTTCCTGGACAGAGCCCTGAACACAGAAGCTTTCTTT
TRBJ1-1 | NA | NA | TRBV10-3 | CVSSEPQGQVTEAFF | TGTGTCAGCAGTGAGCCTCAGGGGCAAGTCACTGAAGCTTTCTTT
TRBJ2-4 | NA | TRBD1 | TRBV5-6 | CVSSATGTGVVENTQYF | TGTGTCAGTAGCGCTACCGGGACAGGGGTCGTTGAAAACACTCAGTACTTC
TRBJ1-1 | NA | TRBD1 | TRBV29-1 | CSVLDRGKHTEAFF | TGCAGCGTTCTGGACAGGGGCAAGCACACTGAAGCTTTCTTC
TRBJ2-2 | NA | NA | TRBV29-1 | CRGRDAGELFF | TGCAGAGGTCGCGACGCCGGGGAGCTGTTTTTT
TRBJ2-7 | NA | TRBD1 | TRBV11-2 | CARSSQGARGEQNF | TGTGCCAGGAGCTCACAGGGGGCGCGGGGCGAGCAGAACTTC